The rows below give T cell receptor beta chains drawn from one sample of a study of identical twins. Using its own MiXCR run on the 5' RACE reads, TCRdb lists one record per CDR3 protein. This table holds some 250,000 distinct CDR3 sequences, 6.5% found once. In addition, the sample was reused for a study of T cells expressing NK-cell markers.

What was sequenced was CD8+ T cells sorted from blood. The receptors derive from a woman under 30 in good health. The CDR3 runs from the conserved cysteine through the conserved F or W. The order of the fields is D gene, clone size, J gene, V gene, CDR3 protein, CDR3 DNA. A D gene is named only where the DNA matches it firmly. The size entry is marked missing in some rows and otherwise reads once, few, many or a size class.

d_call: NA
clone_size: many
j_call: TRBJ2-7
v_call: TRBV7-9
cdr3_aa: CASSLLSGEQYF
cdr3_nt: TGTGCCAGCAGCTTACTATCGGGCGAGCAGTACTTC

d_call: TRBD1
clone_size: many
j_call: TRBJ2-7
v_call: TRBV5-1
cdr3_aa: CASSNAGTGFYEQYF
cdr3_nt: TGCGCCAGCAGCAACGCCGGGACAGGGTTTTACGAGCAGTACTTC

d_call: TRBD2
clone_size: many
j_call: TRBJ2-5
v_call: TRBV10-2
cdr3_aa: CASSGALAGEETQYF
cdr3_nt: TGCGCCAGCAGTGGGGCACTAGCGGGAGAAGAGACCCAGTACTTC

d_call: NA
clone_size: few
j_call: TRBJ2-3
v_call: TRBV7-9
cdr3_aa: CASSLGDSSRLSDTQYF
cdr3_nt: TGTGCCAGCAGCTTAGGGGATAGTAGCCGGCTTTCGGATACGCAGTATTTT

d_call: TRBD1
clone_size: many
j_call: TRBJ2-5
v_call: TRBV27
cdr3_aa: CASSPLGDRQETQYF
cdr3_nt: TGTGCCAGCAGTCCCCTCGGGGACAGACAAGAGACCCAGTACTTC

d_call: NA
clone_size: many
j_call: TRBJ1-1
v_call: TRBV7-9
cdr3_aa: CASSPPFEGDKRTEAFF
cdr3_nt: TGTGCCAGCAGCCCCCCTTTCGAGGGGGACAAACGGACTGAAGCTTTCTTT

d_call: NA
clone_size: NA
j_call: TRBJ1-5
v_call: TRBV12-3/TRBV12-4
cdr3_aa: CASVIGTPNQPQHF
cdr3_nt: TGTGCCAGCGTGATTGGGACCCCGAATCAGCCCCAGCATTTT

d_call: NA
clone_size: NA
j_call: TRBJ2-1
v_call: TRBV2
cdr3_aa: CASRTSLHEQFF
cdr3_nt: TGTGCCAGCAGAACTAGCCTCCATGAGCAGTTCTTC

d_call: NA
clone_size: few
j_call: TRBJ2-7
v_call: TRBV6-5
cdr3_aa: CASSYGLDTYEQYF
cdr3_nt: TGTGCCAGCAGTTACGGGCTGGATACCTACGAGCAGTACTTC

d_call: NA
clone_size: many
j_call: TRBJ2-2
v_call: TRBV28
cdr3_aa: CASSLSGYTGELFF
cdr3_nt: TGTGCCAGCAGTTTAAGCGGGTACACCGGGGAGCTGTTTTTT

d_call: NA
clone_size: NA
j_call: TRBJ2-1
v_call: TRBV12-3/TRBV12-4
cdr3_aa: CASSLTTPSYNEQFF
cdr3_nt: TGTGCCAGCAGTTTGACGACCCCCTCCTACAATGAGCAGTTCTTC

d_call: TRBD2
clone_size: NA
j_call: TRBJ2-3
v_call: TRBV7-9
cdr3_aa: CASSATSGTDTQYF
cdr3_nt: TGTGCCAGCAGCGCGACTAGCGGGACTGATACGCAGTATTTT

d_call: TRBD1
clone_size: few
j_call: TRBJ1-2
v_call: TRBV10-3
cdr3_aa: CAIRDGTGVVYGYTF
cdr3_nt: TGTGCCATCAGGGATGGGACAGGCGTCGTCTATGGCTACACCTTC

d_call: TRBD2
clone_size: NA
j_call: TRBJ2-1
v_call: TRBV20-1
cdr3_aa: CSARMGLWDNEQFF
cdr3_nt: TGCAGTGCTAGAATGGGACTATGGGACAATGAGCAGTTCTTC

d_call: NA
clone_size: many
j_call: TRBJ2-1
v_call: TRBV11-1
cdr3_aa: CASSQRQAPIIVF
cdr3_nt: TGTGCCAGCAGCCAACGACAGGCCCCCATTATTGTCTTC

d_call: NA
clone_size: NA
j_call: TRBJ2-3
v_call: TRBV12-3/TRBV12-4
cdr3_aa: CASNSGDTQYF
cdr3_nt: TGTGCCAGCAATTCGGGAGATACGCAGTATTTT